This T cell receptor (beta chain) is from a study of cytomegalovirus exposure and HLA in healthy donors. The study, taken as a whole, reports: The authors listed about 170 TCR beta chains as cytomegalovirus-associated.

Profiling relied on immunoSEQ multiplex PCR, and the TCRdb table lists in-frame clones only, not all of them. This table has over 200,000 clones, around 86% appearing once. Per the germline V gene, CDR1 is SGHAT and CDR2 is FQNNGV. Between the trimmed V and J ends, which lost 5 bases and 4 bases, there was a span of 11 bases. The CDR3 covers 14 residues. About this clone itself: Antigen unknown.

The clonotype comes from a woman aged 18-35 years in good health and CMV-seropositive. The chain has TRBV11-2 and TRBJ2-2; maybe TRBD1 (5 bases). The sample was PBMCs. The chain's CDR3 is CASSPRTTTGELFF. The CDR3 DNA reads TGTGCCAGCAGCCCCCGGACAACCACCGGGGAGCTGTTTTTT.